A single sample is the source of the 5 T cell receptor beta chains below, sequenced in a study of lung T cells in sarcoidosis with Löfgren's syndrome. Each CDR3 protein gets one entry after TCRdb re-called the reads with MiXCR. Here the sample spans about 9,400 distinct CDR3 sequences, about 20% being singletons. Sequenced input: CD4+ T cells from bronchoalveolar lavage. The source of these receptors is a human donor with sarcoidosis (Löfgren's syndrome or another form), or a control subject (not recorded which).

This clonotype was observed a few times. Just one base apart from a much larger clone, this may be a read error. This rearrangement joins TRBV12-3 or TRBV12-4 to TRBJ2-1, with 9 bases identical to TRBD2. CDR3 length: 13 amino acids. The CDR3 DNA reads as TGTGCCAGCAGACTAGCGGGCTACAATGAGCGGTTCTTC. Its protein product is CASRLAGYNERFF.

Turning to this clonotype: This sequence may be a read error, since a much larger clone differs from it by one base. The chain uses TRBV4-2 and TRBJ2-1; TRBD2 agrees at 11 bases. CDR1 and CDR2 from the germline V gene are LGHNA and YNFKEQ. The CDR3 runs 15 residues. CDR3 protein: CASSKDPGLAVRQFF. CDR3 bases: TGTGCCAGCAGCAAAGATCCGGGACTAGCGGTGAGACAGTTCTTC.

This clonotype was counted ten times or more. The CDR3 protein is CASSLVGNNSPLHF. CDR3 DNA sequence: TGTGCCAGCAGTTTAGTAGGGAATAATTCACCCCTCCACTTT. J is TRBJ1-6 and V is TRBV27; D unresolved. Looked up from germline, CDR1 is MNHEY and CDR2 is SMNVEV (reference sequence). V shed 2 bases and J shed 5 bases, with 7 bases lying between them. The CDR3 contains 14 residues.

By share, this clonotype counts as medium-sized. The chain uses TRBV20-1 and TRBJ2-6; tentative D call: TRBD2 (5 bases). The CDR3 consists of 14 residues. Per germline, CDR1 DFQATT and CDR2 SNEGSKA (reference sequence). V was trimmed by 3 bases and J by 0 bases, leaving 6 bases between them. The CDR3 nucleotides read TGCAGTGCTAGCGGGGTCTCTGGGGCCAACGTCCTGACTTTC. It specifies CSASGVSGANVLTF.

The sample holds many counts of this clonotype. The CDR3 is CASSIRSTPGGQETQYF. In DNA form, the CDR3 reads TGTGCCAGTAGTATTCGTAGCACCCCAGGGGGCCAAGAGACCCAGTACTTC. The rearrangement uses TRBV19 and TRBJ2-5, with TRBD1 identical over 7 bases. CDR3 size: 17 residues. CDR1 is LNHDA and CDR2 is SQIVND in the germline V gene (reference sequence). Unmatched junction bases numbered 11, after V lost 3 bases and J lost 1 base.